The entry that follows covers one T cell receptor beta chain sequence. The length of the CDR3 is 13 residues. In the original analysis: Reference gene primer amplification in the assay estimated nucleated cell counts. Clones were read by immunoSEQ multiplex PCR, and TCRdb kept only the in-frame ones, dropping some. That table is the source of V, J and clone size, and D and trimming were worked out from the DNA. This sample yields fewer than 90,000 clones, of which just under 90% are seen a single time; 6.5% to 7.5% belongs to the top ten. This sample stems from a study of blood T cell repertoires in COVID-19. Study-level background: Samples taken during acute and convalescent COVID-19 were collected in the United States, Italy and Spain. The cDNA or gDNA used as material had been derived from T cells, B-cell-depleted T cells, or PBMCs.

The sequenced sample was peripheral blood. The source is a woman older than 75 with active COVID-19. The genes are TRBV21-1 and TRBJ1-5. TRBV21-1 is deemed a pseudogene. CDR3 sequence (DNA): TGTGCCAGGGGGAGGCGGAACAATCAGCCCCAGCATTTT. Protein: CARGRRNNQPQHF.